Listed here are 15 T cell receptor beta chains from one sample, sequenced in a study of T cells in localized non-small cell lung cancer (dated by TCRdb to 2020 to 2021). Libraries came from the immunoSEQ multiplex PCR assay. TCRdb limited this immuneACCESS table to in-frame rearrangements with V and J called. A share of clones is missing; checked studies link under half to unresolved V genes, and the rest is unexplained. Counted in this sample were roughly 84,000 clones; 88% of them appeared once. Clones ranked in the top ten supply 20% to 25% of the sample. Sequenced material: peripheral blood, taken before any cancer treatment. The receptor set was obtained from a woman aged 35 to 70 with stage I squamous cell lung carcinoma.

This clone was seen once. The gene calls are TRBV7-9 and TRBJ2-1, with D perhaps matching TRBD1 (5 bases). The CDR3 is 15 amino acids. The V and J ends lost 0 bases and 5 bases respectively, with 11 bases between them. CDR1 and CDR2 (germline): SEHNR, FQNEAQ (reference sequence). CDR3 residues: CASSLAGVTNNEQFF. CDR3 bases: TGTGCCAGCAGCTTAGCAGGGGTCACTAACAATGAGCAGTTCTTC.

The chain carries TRBV5-4 and TRBJ1-4; possible D gene TRBD1, 5 bases. V was cut by 3 bases and J by 3 bases, with 9 bases left in between. Germline loops: CDR1 SGHNT, CDR2 YYREEE (reference sequence). The CDR3 spans 14 residues. The CDR3 reads CASSWDGPNEKLFF. The CDR3 bases are TGTGCCAGCAGCTGGGACGGCCCTAATGAAAAACTGTTTTTT.

The chain couples TRBV2 to TRBJ1-5; possibly TRBD1 for D (5 bases). CDR3 length: 14 residues. V was shortened by 0 bases and J by 9 bases, with 12 bases between the two germline ends. Germline-derived CDR1 and CDR2 are SNHLY and FYNNEI. CDR3 DNA: TGTGCCAGCAGTGAAGCGAGACGGGGCGGGCCCCAGCATTTT. Protein product: CASSEARRGGPQHF.

This clone was detected once. J is TRBJ2-3 and V is TRBV29-1, with 10 bases aligning to TRBD2. Germline V lookup: CDR1 SQVTM, CDR2 ANQGSEA. The J segment lost 0 bases and the V segment lost 2 bases, leaving 5 bases of the junction unmatched. The CDR3 is 16 residues long. The CDR3 is CSVEKGAGGSTDTQYF. CDR3 coding DNA: TGCAGCGTTGAAAAGGGAGCGGGGGGGAGCACAGATACGCAGTATTTT.

This chain connects TRBV6-6 to TRBJ1-5; D may be TRBD1 (5 bases). The CDR3 loop spans 16 amino acids. Germline-derived CDR1 and CDR2 are MNHNY and SVGAGI (reference sequence). The V and J ends lost 4 bases and 4 bases respectively, with 17 bases between them. The CDR3 loop is CASSSPGQGRNQPQHF. Written as DNA, the CDR3 is TGTGCCAGCAGTTCCCCCGGTCAGGGTCGGAATCAGCCCCAGCATTTT.

The rearrangement joins TRBV6-5 to TRBJ2-2; either TRBD1 or TRBD2 may fit D (6 bases each). CDR3 size: 13 residues. Germline CDR1 and CDR2: MNHEY and SVGAGI. With 5 bases removed from V and 8 bases from J, the gap between germline ends came to 12 bases. CDR3 nucleotides: TGTGCCAGCAGTAGGGGGGAGGTGGGGGAGCTGTTTTTT. It encodes CASSRGEVGELFF.

The chain uses TRBV9 and TRBJ1-3; D not certain. CDR1 SGDLS and CDR2 YYNGEE come from the germline V gene. The CDR3 spans 16 residues. V dropped 0 bases and J dropped 0 bases, with 10 bases sitting between them. This chain's CDR3 is CASSVGDPYSGNTIYF. The CDR3 nucleotides read TGTGCCAGCAGCGTAGGCGACCCCTACTCTGGAAACACCATATATTTT.

The rearrangement joins TRBV14 to TRBJ2-7; no clear D gene. Per the germline V gene, CDR1 is SGHDN and CDR2 is FVKESK. There are 12 residues in the CDR3. V was clipped by 0 bases and J by 9 bases, with 9 bases between them. Here the CDR3 DNA reads TGTGCCAGCAGCCAAGAGTACGGATGGCAGTACTTC. Its protein product is CASSQEYGWQYF.

The V call is TRBV2, the J call TRBJ1-5; 8 bases fit TRBD1. Trimming took 5 bases from V and 7 from J; bases not matched to a gene: 10. Per germline, CDR1 SNHLY and CDR2 FYNNEI. CDR3 length: 15 amino acids. CDR3 in DNA: TGTGCCAGCAGTCCCGAGACAGGGGCCGGGCAGCCCCAGCATTTT. It codes for CASSPETGAGQPQHF.

The J gene is TRBJ1-2, the V gene TRBV29-1, with a tentative D call TRBD1 (5 bases). Trimming stripped 0 bases from V and 3 bases from J, with 14 bases between. Per the germline V gene, CDR1 is SQVTM and CDR2 is ANQGSEA. The CDR3 spans 15 residues. CDR3 nucleotide sequence: TGCAGCGTTGAAGAAGGGGCCCAGAAATACTATGGCTACACCTTC. Protein sequence: CSVEEGAQKYYGYTF.

This clone was seen a single time. The chain recombines TRBV7-9 with TRBJ2-5; D possibly corresponds to TRBD2 (6 bases). Per the germline V gene, CDR1 is SEHNR and CDR2 is FQNEAQ (reference sequence). CDR3 length: 15 residues. The V gene lost 0 bases and the J gene lost 3 bases, with 11 bases spanning the gap. CDR3 nucleotides: TGTGCCAGCAGCTTAGCGGGAGGTCTTAAAGAGACCCAGTACTTC. Protein sequence: CASSLAGGLKETQYF.

J is TRBJ1-4 and V is TRBV19; possibly TRBD1 for D (6 bases). The CDR3 covers 12 residues. Germline-derived CDR1 and CDR2 are LNHDA and SQIVND (reference sequence). Trimming pared 5 bases from V and 12 bases from J, leaving 13 bases between. The CDR3 nucleotides are TGTGCCAGTAGTCCCCGGAAGGGGGAACTGTTTTTT. Residues: CASSPRKGELFF.

The rearrangement uses TRBV15 and TRBJ2-6; D unclear. The CDR3 is made up of 16 amino acids. Trimming left V 5 bases short and J 0 bases short, with 11 bases between. CDR1 LNHNV and CDR2 YYDKDF come from the germline V gene (reference sequence). CDR3 in DNA: TGTGCCACCAGCCATTACATGAACTCTGGGGCCAACGTCCTGACTTTC. It is translated as CATSHYMNSGANVLTF.

The chain combines TRBV19 with TRBJ2-3; D is possibly TRBD2 (6 bases). V shed 1 base and J shed 4 bases, with 12 bases lying between them. This CDR3 has 15 amino acids. Germline CDR1 LNHDA, CDR2 SQIVND (reference sequence). CDR3: CASSIGEAGPDTQYF. Written as DNA, the CDR3 is TGTGCCAGTAGTATAGGGGAGGCAGGGCCAGATACGCAGTATTTT.

The V gene is TRBV27, the J gene TRBJ2-1; D assignment may be TRBD1 or TRBD2 (6 bases each). V was clipped by 3 bases and J by 8 bases, with 11 bases between them. Germline V gives CDR1 MNHEY, CDR2 SMNVEV (reference sequence). This CDR3 has 13 residues. The CDR3 DNA reads TGTGCCAGCAGTTTGATTAGGGGGGATGAGCAGTTCTTC. It specifies CASSLIRGDEQFF.